This T cell receptor (beta chain) was sequenced during a study of blood T cell repertoires in COVID-19. At the level of the study: PBMCs, B-cell-depleted T cells, or T cells provided the cDNA or gDNA that made up the material.

The V gene's germline CDR1 is LNHNV and CDR2 YYDKDF (reference sequence). The CDR3 is 15 amino acids. Trimming took 5 bases from V and 4 from J; bases not matched to a gene: 11. The repertoire was sequenced with immunoSEQ multiplex PCR; TCRdb's copy has only in-frame clones and lacks some. There are a few hundred thousand clones in the sample; around 87% occur only once, and roughly 10% lies in the top ten. The chain combines TRBV15 with TRBJ2-7, with 7 bases fitting TRBD2. The clonotype originates from a woman between 25 and 40 years old with COVID-19, enrolled during active disease. Sample: peripheral blood. CDR3 DNA: TGTGCCACCAGCCCAAGGCGGGAGCCGGGGTACGAGCAGTACTTC. Translation gives CATSPRREPGYEQYF.